These 14 T cell receptor beta chains originate from one sample sequenced in a study of blood T cell repertoires in COVID-19. The table came from immunoSEQ multiplex PCR; TCRdb's copy has only in-frame clones and leaves some out. The sample shows under 150,000 clones, 88% of them seen only once. The sequenced sample consisted of peripheral blood. These receptors originate from a human donor in a cohort sampled during active COVID-19.

This clone has just one count. This chain joins TRBV25-1 and TRBJ1-3; D not certain. CDR3 length equals 13 residues. CDR1 MGHDK and CDR2 SYGVNS come from the germline V gene. The ends were cut back, 6 bases at V and 3 bases at J, with 9 bases in the middle. CDR3 nucleotides: TGTGCCAGCAGATCATCGGGTGGAAACACCATATATTTT. Protein sequence: CASRSSGGNTIYF.

The gene calls are TRBV7-8 and TRBJ1-2, with D maybe TRBD1 (5 bases). Trimming shortened V by 5 bases and J by 8 bases, and 18 bases separated the two germline ends. CDR3 length: 14 amino acids. CDR1 and CDR2 (germline): SGHVS, FQNEAQ. Written as DNA, the CDR3 is TGTGCCAGCAGCCCAGTGCCAGGGTTTAGGGGCTACACCTTC. Translation gives CASSPVPGFRGYTF.

The chain uses TRBV29-1 and TRBJ1-2; no reliable D call. Germline V gene data show CDR1 as SQVTM and CDR2 as ANQGSEA. V was clipped by 3 bases and J by 6 bases, with 5 bases between them. This CDR3 is 10 amino acids long. CDR3 nucleotide sequence: TGCAGCGTTGACACGGATGGCTACACCTTC. This codes for CSVDTDGYTF.

V is TRBV24-1 and J is TRBJ2-1, with TRBD1 matching 9 bases. The germline CDR1 and CDR2 sequences are KGHDR and SFDVKD. The junction had 8 bases not matched to a gene; V was cut back by 3 bases and J by 12 bases. The CDR3 spans 14 residues. CDR3 in DNA: TGTGCCACCAGTGATGGGGGCCACAGGGGGCTGCAGTTCTTC. Its translation is CATSDGGHRGLQFF.

The gene calls are TRBV18 and TRBJ1-6; 9 bases fit TRBD1. Germline CDR1 is KGHSH and CDR2 is LQKENI. CDR3 length: 15 residues. With 0 bases clipped from V and 13 bases from J, the junction kept 7 bases outside the gene matches. The CDR3 region has the DNA TGTGCCAGCTCACCACCGGGGACAGGGCCTTATCCCCTCCACTTT. Protein: CASSPPGTGPYPLHF. Based on the CDR3 plus reference TRBV18 and TRBJ1-6, the full variable domain is NAGVMQNPRHLVRRRGQEARLRCSPMKGHSHVYWYRQLPEEGLKFMVYLQKENIIDESGMPKERFSAEFPKEGPSILRIQQVVRGDSAAYFCASSPPGTGPYPLHFGNGTRLTVT.

The chain uses TRBV13 and TRBJ2-1; TRBD1 aligns across 9 bases. This CDR3 is 16 amino acids long. Trimming removed 4 bases from V and 6 bases from J; junction bases left unmatched: 10. Germline V gene sequence: CDR1 PRHDT, CDR2 FYEKMQ (reference sequence). CDR3 nucleotides: TGTGCCAGCAGCTCTACTCGACAGGGGGGTCGCAATGAGCAGTTCTTC. Translating gives CASSSTRQGGRNEQFF.

This clone was detected only a few times. A read error may account for a junction end that differs from germline. The chain has TRBV5-1 and TRBJ2-7, with a tentative D call TRBD2 (6 bases). The length of the CDR3 is 15 residues. From germline, CDR1 is SGHRS and CDR2 YFSETQ. The CDR3 region has the DNA TGCGCCAGCAGCTTGTCCGGGACTCTCTCCCACGAGCAGTACTTC. This sequence encodes CASSLSGTLSHEQYF.

This sequence joins TRBV5-1 and TRBJ2-5; TRBD2 matches at 13 bases. Germline CDR1 SGHRS, CDR2 YFSETQ. Trimming at V came to 4 bases and at J to 4 bases, leaving 7 bases not matched to a gene. The CDR3 loop spans 16 amino acids. CDR3 DNA sequence: TGCGCCAGCAGCCCGGGACTAGCGGGGCGGGGAGAGACCCAGTACTTC. As protein: CASSPGLAGRGETQYF.

The chain carries TRBV19 and TRBJ1-2, with 7 bases that match TRBD1. In germline, CDR1 is LNHDA, CDR2 SQIVND (reference sequence). The CDR3 covers 14 residues. V lost 6 bases to trimming and J lost 8 bases; unmatched junction nucleotides: 12. In DNA form, the CDR3 reads TGTGCCAGTAGGCCGGGACAGACCCATGGGGGCTACACCTTC. Translation gives CASRPGQTHGGYTF.

V and J are TRBV5-1 and TRBJ1-1, with D possibly being TRBD1 (6 bases). Trimming took 0 bases from V and 0 from J, leaving 12 bases between them. The CDR3 is 16 residues long. The germline gives CDR1 SGHRS, CDR2 YFSETQ. The CDR3 DNA reads as TGCGCCAGCAGCTTGGAAACAGGGTCCTTGAACACTGAAGCTTTCTTT. This sequence encodes CASSLETGSLNTEAFF. The full variable domain, rest sourced from reference TRBV5-1 and TRBJ1-1, is KAGVTQTPRYLIKTRGQQVTLSCSPISGHRSVSWYQQTPGQGLQFLFEYFSETQRNKGNFPGRFSGRQFSNSRSEMNVSTLELGDSALYLCASSLETGSLNTEAFFGQGTRLTVV.

V usage is TRBV7-2 and J usage is TRBJ1-5, with D unresolved. The CDR3 extends over 16 amino acids. V lost 1 base and J 2 bases, leaving 12 bases between the germline ends. From germline, CDR1 is SGHTA and CDR2 FQGNSA. CDR3 region: CASSLVGEVGNQPQHF. The CDR3 nucleotides read TGTGCCAGCAGCTTAGTCGGGGAGGTGGGCAATCAGCCCCAGCATTTT.

The chain uses TRBV3-1 (or the pseudogene TRBV3-2) and TRBJ2-2; D possibly corresponds to TRBD2 (5 bases). The CDR3 totals 15 residues. CDR1 is LGHDT and CDR2 is YNNKEL in the germline V gene (reference sequence). Trimming took 0 bases from V and 5 from J, leaving 10 bases between them. Written as DNA, the CDR3 is TGTGCCAGCAGCCAAGAGGGATCGGGGACCGGGGAGCTGTTTTTT. It codes for CASSQEGSGTGELFF.

This chain links TRBV4-1 with TRBJ1-1, with D perhaps matching TRBD1 (5 bases). The germline V and J ends were trimmed by 0 bases and 1 base, with 15 bases remaining between them. This CDR3 has 17 amino acids. CDR1 is MGHRA, CDR2 YSYEKL, per germline. The CDR3 bases are TGCGCCAGCAGCCAAGATCTCGGGGGTATAGGGAACACTGAAGCTTTCTTT. It is translated as CASSQDLGGIGNTEAFF.

This CDR3 reads CASSLQRQPQETQYF. The CDR3 DNA reads as TGCGCCAGCAGCTTGCAGAGGCAGCCCCAAGAGACCCAGTACTTC. This rearrangement joins TRBV5-1 to TRBJ2-5, with D hard to call. Germline CDR1 is SGHRS and CDR2 is YFSETQ. Trimming pared 1 base from V and 1 base from J, leaving 11 bases between. The CDR3 sequence is 15 residues long.